The 2 T cell receptor beta chains below were found in one sample sequenced in a study of cytomegalovirus exposure and HLA in healthy donors. Clones were sequenced by immunoSEQ multiplex PCR, and TCRdb holds only the in-frame ones, with some missing. The data contain some 150,000 clones, around 90% of them seen just once; the ten biggest clones take up 7% to 9%. Input material: PBMCs. These receptors all stem from a woman younger than 30 in good health and CMV-seropositive.

This chain joins TRBV2 and TRBJ2-7; D is possibly TRBD1 (5 bases). Trimming removed 6 bases at V and 3 bases at J, with 9 bases between. CDR3 length equals 12 residues. The germline CDR1 and CDR2 sequences are SNHLY and FYNNEI. The CDR3 sequence: CASRGQNYEQYF. The CDR3 region has the DNA TGTGCCAGCAGGGGGCAGAACTACGAGCAGTACTTC.

In this sample, this clone turned up once. This chain connects TRBV7-3 to TRBJ2-2; 7 nucleotides match TRBD2. The junction had 6 bases not matched to a gene; V was cut back by 2 bases and J by 6 bases. Germline-derived CDR1 and CDR2 are SGHTA and FQGTGA. The CDR3 totals 15 residues. The CDR3 DNA sequence: TGTGCCAGCAGCTTATTTACTAGCGAGGCCGGGGAGCTGTTTTTT. It specifies CASSLFTSEAGELFF.